The clone carrying this TCR beta chain was picked up one time. Its antigen remains unknown. The source of the sample is a study of regulatory T cells in long-lasting Graves disease. For the study at large: Prior antithyroid drug treatment in newly diagnosed Graves' patients lasted under 3 months.

Through Arm-PCR of CDR3 regions and iRepertoire HTBI primers, TCR beta libraries were built. TCRdb reanalysed the multiplex PCR reads using MiXCR and keeps one entry per CDR3 protein. The table records 400,000 to 500,000 distinct CDR3 sequences, around 15% of them present only once. This sample's time point: newly diagnosed GD, antithyroid drugs for less than 3 months. RNA extracted from PBMCs served as the sequencing template. Study-wide results and caveats: TCR diversity was lower in persistent Graves' patients (versus newly diagnosed ones).

CDR3 length: 13 amino acids. V gave up 0 bases and J gave up 3 bases, with 9 bases separating them. Germline V lookup: CDR1 SQVTM, CDR2 ANQGSEA. These data are also associated with another study on T cells in Graves' hyperthyroidism and ophthalmopathy.

Sequencing was performed on peripheral blood mononuclear cells (PBMCs), taken at new diagnosis, from a patient treated with antithyroid drugs. The clonotype was recovered from a woman between 18 and 29 years old with Graves disease. The chain is built from TRBV29-1 and TRBJ2-7; D uncertain. CDR3 DNA sequence: TGCAGCGTTGAAGAACCCGTTAACTACGAGCAGTACTTC. It encodes CSVEEPVNYEQYF.